These 10 T cell receptor beta chains came from one sample sequenced in a study of vaccination effects on CD4 cells after COVID-19. After expansion with viral peptide pools in the ViraFEST assay, antigen-specific CD4+ T cells were sequenced. Upon completion of 10 to 11 days in culture, CD4+ T cells were isolated. Each participant received a vaccine that was either BNT162b2 or mRNA-1273, given as two doses. Their recognized antigens are unknown. TCRdb's table, derived via immunoSEQ multiplex PCR, lists solely in-frame clones and lacks some. The table records tens of thousands of clones, about three quarters of them present only once. Sequences were derived from CD4+ T cells from PBMCs cultured with SARS-CoV-2 spike peptides, sampled after COVID-19 vaccination. The source of these receptors is a human donor who received a COVID-19 vaccine. Some clones in this sample may be carry-over from other donors' samples.

This CDR3 reads CASSRQDRGQETQYF. DNA for the CDR3: TGTGCCAGCAGCAGGCAGGACAGGGGGCAGGAGACCCAGTACTTC. The J gene is TRBJ2-5, the V gene TRBV6-6, with 11 bases that match TRBD1. CDR3 length: 15 residues. CDR1 and CDR2 (germline): MNHNY, SVGAGI (reference sequence). Unmatched junction bases numbered 8, after V lost 6 bases and J lost 5 bases.

The CDR3 here is CASSLGVQTQYF. The CDR3 region has the DNA TGTGCCAGCAGCTTAGGGGTGCAGACCCAGTACTTC. The chain carries TRBV7-6 and TRBJ2-5, with D unresolved. CDR1 SGHVS and CDR2 FNYEAQ come from the germline V gene. Between the trimmed V and J ends, which lost 1 base and 6 bases, there was a span of 6 bases. This CDR3 region has 12 residues.

This clone was found a few times. The V call is TRBV7-2, the J call TRBJ2-5, with TRBD2 identical over 10 bases. The CDR3 covers 15 residues. J lost 3 bases, V lost 8 bases, and 9 bases had no gene match. Germline lookup yields CDR1 SGHTA and CDR2 FQGNSA. DNA for the CDR3: TGTGCCAGCGGAAGGAGAAGCGGGGGGGAAGAGACCCAGTACTTC. Protein product: CASGRRSGGEETQYF.

V is TRBV6-5 and J is TRBJ1-4; no definite D call. The germline V and J ends were trimmed by 4 bases and 5 bases, with 11 bases remaining between them. Germline CDR1 is MNHEY and CDR2 is SVGAGI. The CDR3 extends over 14 amino acids. This chain's CDR3 is CASSSDLWNEKLFF. CDR3 nucleotides: TGTGCCAGCAGTTCTGACCTCTGGAATGAAAAACTGTTTTTT.

The table lists this clone with a count of one. The rearrangement joins TRBV19 to TRBJ2-2; 7 bases are shared with TRBD2. There are 14 residues in the CDR3. Germline V CDR1 and CDR2: LNHDA, SQIVND (reference sequence). Trimming took 6 bases from V and 5 from J; bases not matched to a gene: 6. This CDR3 reads CASSRGRGTGELFF. The CDR3 nucleotides are TGTGCCAGTAGCCGGGGGAGGGGAACCGGGGAGCTGTTTTTT.

The chain joins TRBV5-1 to TRBJ1-6; TRBD1 aligns across 7 bases. The CDR3 spans 16 residues. Germline CDR1 and CDR2: SGHRS and YFSETQ. After removal of 0 bases from V and 5 bases from J, the junction contained 5 bases not matched to a gene. The CDR3 is CASSLDRGRDNSPLHF. For the CDR3, the DNA is TGCGCCAGCAGCTTGGATAGGGGGCGAGATAATTCACCCCTCCACTTT.

CDR3 sequence reads: CASSLSGGRETQYF. CDR3 nucleotides: TGTGCCAGCAGCTTAAGCGGGGGACGAGAGACCCAGTACTTC. V is TRBV7-3 and J is TRBJ2-5; 7 nucleotides line up with TRBD2. Germline V gene data show CDR1 as SGHTA and CDR2 as FQGTGA. The CDR3 has 14 amino acids. V was clipped by 1 base and J by 4 bases; unmatched bases: 3.

The CDR3 DNA reads TGCAGTGCTAGAGATGGGACCCGCTACACCTTC. It is translated as CSARDGTRYTF. The chain joins TRBV20-1 to TRBJ1-2; tentative D call: TRBD1 (5 bases). Between the trimmed V and J ends, which lost 0 bases and 9 bases, there was a span of 8 bases. The V gene's germline CDR1 is DFQATT and CDR2 SNEGSKA (reference sequence). The CDR3 consists of 11 residues.

This clone counts as medium-sized (0.01 to 0.1%). This chain uses TRBV18 with TRBJ2-3, with 12 bases identical to TRBD2. The germline gives CDR1 KGHSH, CDR2 LQKENI. The CDR3 consists of 16 residues. Trimming cost V 3 bases and J 0 bases; bases outside gene matches: 1. The CDR3: CASSPGTSGSTDTQYF. The CDR3 coding sequence is TGTGCCAGCTCACCCGGGACTAGCGGGAGCACAGATACGCAGTATTTT. Full variable domain (outside the CDR3, taken from reference TRBV18 and TRBJ2-3): NAGVMQNPRHLVRRRGQEARLRCSPMKGHSHVYWYRQLPEEGLKFMVYLQKENIIDESGMPKERFSAEFPKEGPSILRIQQVVRGDSAAYFCASSPGTSGSTDTQYFGPGTRLTVL.

The chain couples TRBV9 to TRBJ2-3; D is possibly TRBD1 or TRBD2 (5 bases each). V lost 4 bases to trimming and J lost 4 bases, with 13 bases between them. This CDR3 has 14 residues. In germline, CDR1 is SGDLS, CDR2 YYNGEE. As DNA, the CDR3 is TGTGCCAGCAGCACCCCGGGACCACCAGATACGCAGTATTTT. It translates to CASSTPGPPDTQYF.